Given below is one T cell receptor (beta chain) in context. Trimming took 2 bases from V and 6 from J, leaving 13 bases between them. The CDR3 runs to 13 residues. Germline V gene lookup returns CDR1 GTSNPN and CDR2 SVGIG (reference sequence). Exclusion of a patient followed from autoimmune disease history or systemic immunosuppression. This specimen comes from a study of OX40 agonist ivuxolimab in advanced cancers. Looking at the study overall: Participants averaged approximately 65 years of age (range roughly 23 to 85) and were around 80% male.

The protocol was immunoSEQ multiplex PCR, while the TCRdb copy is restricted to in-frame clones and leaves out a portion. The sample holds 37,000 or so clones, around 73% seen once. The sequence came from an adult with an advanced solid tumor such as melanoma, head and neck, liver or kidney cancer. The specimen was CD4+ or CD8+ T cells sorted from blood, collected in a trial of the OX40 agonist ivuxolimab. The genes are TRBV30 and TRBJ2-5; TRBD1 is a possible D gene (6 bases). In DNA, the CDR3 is TGTGCCTGGAGTCCTGGGGGCAGGAAGACCCAGTACTTC. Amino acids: CAWSPGGRKTQYF.